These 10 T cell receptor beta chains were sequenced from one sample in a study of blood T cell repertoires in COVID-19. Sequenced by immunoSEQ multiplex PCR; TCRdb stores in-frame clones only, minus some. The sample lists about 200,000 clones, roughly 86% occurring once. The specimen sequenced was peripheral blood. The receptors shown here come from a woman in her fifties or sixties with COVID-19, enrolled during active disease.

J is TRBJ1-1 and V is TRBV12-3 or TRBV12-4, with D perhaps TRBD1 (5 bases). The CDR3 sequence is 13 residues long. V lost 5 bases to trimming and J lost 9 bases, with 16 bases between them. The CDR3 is CASSPAGMAKAFF. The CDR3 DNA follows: TGTGCCAGCAGTCCCGCAGGGATGGCTAAAGCTTTCTTT.

CDR3 in DNA: TGCGCCAGCAGCCATGAACTCTCCCGGGGGTTCACAGATACGCAGTATTTT. This sequence encodes CASSHELSRGFTDTQYF. This rearrangement joins TRBV5-1 to TRBJ2-3; weak D call: TRBD2 (6 bases). Germline V lookup: CDR1 SGHRS, CDR2 YFSETQ. This CDR3 has 17 amino acids. Deletions cut 4 bases from V and 2 bases from J, with 20 bases between.

CDR3 DNA: TGCGCCAGCAGCCAAGAAGGGGGCACAGATACGCAGTATTTT. As protein: CASSQEGGTDTQYF. The rearrangement joins TRBV4-3 to TRBJ2-3; a weak D match, TRBD1 (5 bases). The germline CDR1 and CDR2 sequences are LGHNA and YSLEER. This CDR3 has 14 amino acids. V lost 0 bases to trimming and J lost 1 base, with 5 bases between them.

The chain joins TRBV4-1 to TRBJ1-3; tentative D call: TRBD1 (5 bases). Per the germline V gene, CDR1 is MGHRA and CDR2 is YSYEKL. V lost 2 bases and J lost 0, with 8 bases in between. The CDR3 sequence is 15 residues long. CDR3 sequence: CASSQIGGSGNTIYF. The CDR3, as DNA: TGCGCCAGCAGCCAAATCGGGGGCTCTGGAAACACCATATATTTT.

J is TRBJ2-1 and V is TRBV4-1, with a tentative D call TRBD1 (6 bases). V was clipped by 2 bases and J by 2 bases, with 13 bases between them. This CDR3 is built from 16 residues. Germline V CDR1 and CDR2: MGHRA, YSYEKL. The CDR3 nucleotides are TGCGCCAGCAGCCAACGTGAACAGGGAACCTACAATGAGCAGTTCTTC. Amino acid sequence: CASSQREQGTYNEQFF.

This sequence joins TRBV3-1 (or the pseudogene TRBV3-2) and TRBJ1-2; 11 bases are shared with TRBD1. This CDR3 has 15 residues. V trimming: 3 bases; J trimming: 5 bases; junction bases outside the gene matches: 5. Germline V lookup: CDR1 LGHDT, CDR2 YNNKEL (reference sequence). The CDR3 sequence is CASSHRTGGKYGYTF. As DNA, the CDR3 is TGTGCCAGCAGCCATAGGACAGGGGGCAAGTATGGCTACACCTTC.

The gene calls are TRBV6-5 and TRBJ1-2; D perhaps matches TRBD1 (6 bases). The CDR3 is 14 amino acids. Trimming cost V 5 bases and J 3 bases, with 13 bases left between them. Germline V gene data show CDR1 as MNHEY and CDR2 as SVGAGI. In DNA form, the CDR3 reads TGTGCCAGCAGTCACAGGGAGGGTGACTATGGCTACACCTTC. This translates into CASSHREGDYGYTF.

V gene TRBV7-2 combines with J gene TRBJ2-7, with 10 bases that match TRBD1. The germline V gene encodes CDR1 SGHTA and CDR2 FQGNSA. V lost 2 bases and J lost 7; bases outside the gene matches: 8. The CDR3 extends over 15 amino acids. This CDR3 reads CASSLSGTGVGEQYF. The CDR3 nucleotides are TGTGCCAGCAGCTTATCCGGGACAGGGGTTGGAGAGCAGTACTTC.

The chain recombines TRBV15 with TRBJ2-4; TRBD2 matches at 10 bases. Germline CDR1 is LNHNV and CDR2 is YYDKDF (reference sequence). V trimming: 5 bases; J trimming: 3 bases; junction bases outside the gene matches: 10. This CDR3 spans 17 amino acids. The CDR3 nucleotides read TGTGCCACCAGCCGGGCTAGCGGGGGCCGGGGCAAAAACATTCAGTACTTC. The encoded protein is CATSRASGGRGKNIQYF.

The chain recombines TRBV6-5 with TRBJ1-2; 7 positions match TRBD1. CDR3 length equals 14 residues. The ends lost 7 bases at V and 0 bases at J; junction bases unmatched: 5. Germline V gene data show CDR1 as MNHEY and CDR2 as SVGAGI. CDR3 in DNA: TGTGCCAGCAATTCCGGGACAGCTAACTATGGCTACACCTTC. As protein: CASNSGTANYGYTF.